The clone carrying this TCR beta chain turned up a few times. Its antigen is undetermined. This sample stems from a study of CD8+CD57+ T cells in acquired aplastic anemia. The overall study: Isolated CD4+ and CD8+ cells, once sorted, yielded DNA averaging approximately 3 ug.

Patients picked for sequencing had shown CD8+CD57+ cell expansion detected by flow cytometry. By the time of blood sampling, patients had still received no therapy. Trimming left V 7 bases short and J 3 bases short, with 21 bases between. The germline gives CDR1 SQVTM, CDR2 ANQGSEA. The CDR3 consists of 15 residues. The study profiled TCR beta VDJ and CDR3 using genomic DNA as template. TCRdb reprocessed the reads with MiXCR, giving one entry per CDR3 protein. This sample has under 200,000 distinct CDR3 sequences, with 40% to 55% found just once. Findings and caveats of the study: No significant difference in CD8+ Simpson's diversity was found between patients and controls. Patients and controls shared 25 to 30 CD8+ CDR3 sequences, which appeared highly expressed in patients and within their immunodominant clones.

The sample was sorted CD4+, CD8+, or CD8+CD57+ T cells (not recorded which) from PBMCs. The chain is built from TRBV29-1 and TRBJ1-1; unclear D gene. The sequence derives from a human donor with aplastic anemia. The CDR3 loop reads CSGVKAPLVDTEAFF. The CDR3 DNA follows: TGCAGCGGGGTTAAGGCGCCACTCGTAGACACTGAAGCTTTCTTT.